These T cell receptor beta chains were read from a single sample in a study of PD-1 blockade in classical Hodgkin lymphoma. Some clones are missing from TCRdb's copy, which holds only in-frame ones; the method was immunoSEQ multiplex PCR. This sample yields about 17,000 clones, of which around 90% are seen a single time; almost 4% belongs to the top ten. The sequenced material came from peripheral blood mononuclear cells (PBMCs). The receptor set was obtained from a human donor with classical Hodgkin lymphoma. The conserved cysteine and the conserved F or W are not part of the CDR3 here. Fields, in order: J gene, V gene, CDR3 protein.

TRBJ1-2 | TRBV6-5 | ASSLNRGYGYT
TRBJ1-1 | TRBV2 | ASSEGLNTEAF
TRBJ2-3 | TRBV5-6 | ASSWPDRGADTQY
TRBJ2-5 | TRBV7-2 | ASDGDRDETQY
TRBJ2-7 | TRBV18 | ASSPPATSGRAPGH
TRBJ2-2 | TRBV27 | ASGRVAGVNTGELF
TRBJ2-5 | TRBV19 | ASSIGQGFQETQY
TRBJ2-1 | TRBV7-2 | ASSLTPPGLATYNEQF
TRBJ2-5 | TRBV7-6 | ACNFGETQY
TRBJ1-5 | TRBV7-8 | ASSPKRFSGDSNQPQH
TRBJ2-5 | TRBV5-4 | ASSQGQRQETQY
TRBJ2-5 | TRBV7-2 | ASSLALGRGQETQY
TRBJ1-2 | TRBV11-2 | ASSTPTGLQGYT
TRBJ1-2 | TRBV7-2 | ASSLTGGPRGYT
TRBJ1-2 | TRBV5-8 | ASSLGGLIYGYT
TRBJ1-3 | TRBV5-4 | ASSSRTGDGNTIY
TRBJ2-7 | TRBV10-3 | AISSRSGSGSYEQY
TRBJ1-1 | TRBV9 | ASRPQGQMNTEAF
TRBJ1-1 | TRBV19 | ASSYGQLNTEAF
TRBJ2-4 | TRBV23-1 | ASSLGGDIQY
TRBJ1-5 | TRBV6-5 | ASSSDSNQPQH
TRBJ1-5 | TRBV5-5 | ASSLGAYSNQPQH
TRBJ2-2 | TRBV7-7 | ASSLSRGMNTGELF
TRBJ2-7 | TRBV19 | ASSEDAGGHYEQY
TRBJ2-7 | TRBV2 | ASNVRERGEQY
TRBJ2-5 | TRBV7-2 | ASSSTGGRETQY
TRBJ1-2 | TRBV6-1 | ASCPTFNYGYT
TRBJ1-6 | TRBV30 | AWSKGGYSPLH
TRBJ2-1 | TRBV5-8 | ASSLGLGDNEQF
TRBJ2-3 | TRBV28 | ASSSAWGVSTDTQY
TRBJ2-6 | TRBV6-6 | ASSPQGTGANVLT
TRBJ1-2 | TRBV28 | ASIPGGGFNYGYT
TRBJ1-4 | TRBV28 | ASSLPIAGRGKLF
TRBJ2-7 | TRBV19 | ASSTGTGYEQY
TRBJ2-7 | TRBV2 | ASIQSLAGSEQY
TRBJ2-7 | TRBV6-5 | ASRIAGGSYEQY
TRBJ2-3 | TRBV4-1 | ASSLLQATRADTQY
TRBJ2-7 | TRBV19 | ASSIPGQSADEQY
TRBJ2-7 | TRBV7-2 | ASSLVAGADEQY
TRBJ2-1 | TRBV19 | ASSIDRLYNEQF
TRBJ1-2 | TRBV5-1 | ASSLSPGQYGYT
TRBJ2-1 | TRBV28 | ASSSAGTLFYNEQF
TRBJ2-5 | TRBV9 | ASSVVREGYETQY
TRBJ2-1 | TRBV18 | ASSPRTSDYNEQF